Following are 28 T cell receptor beta chains from one sample sequenced in a study of blood T cell repertoires in COVID-19 (dated by TCRdb to 2019 to 2021). The protocol used for the library was the immunoSEQ multiplex PCR assay. TCRdb provides this immuneACCESS table in a form limited to in-frame rearrangements. Some clones are lacking; in checked studies, under half of them reflect an unresolved V gene, and why the rest are absent is not known. In all, the sample holds some 160,000 clones, and approximately 90% of those were seen once. The ten largest make up around 1.9% of the sample. What was sequenced was peripheral blood. These receptors all come from a man aged 50-60 years who had recovered from COVID-19.

The chain recombines TRBV29-1 with TRBJ2-7; a weak D match, TRBD1 (5 bases). V was trimmed by 8 bases and J by 2 bases, leaving 13 bases between them. The CDR3 has 12 residues. Germline assignment: CDR1 SQVTM and CDR2 ANQGSEA. DNA of the CDR3: TGCAGCTCTTCAGTGGGGCCCTACGAGCAGTACTTC. Translating it yields CSSSVGPYEQYF.

V gene TRBV15 combines with J gene TRBJ1-4; D unclear. In germline, CDR1 is LNHNV, CDR2 YYDKDF (reference sequence). The CDR3 is 15 residues long. Deletions cut 2 bases from V and 8 bases from J, with 15 bases between. CDR3 nucleotide sequence: TGTGCCACCAGCAGACCCCCGCCAAGCAGGGAAAAACTGTTTTTT. It translates to CATSRPPPSREKLFF.

The chain employs TRBV29-1 and TRBJ2-7; 7 bases map to TRBD1. The V gene end was trimmed by 6 bases and the J gene end by 7 bases; junction bases not matched to a gene: 12. Germline V gene lookup returns CDR1 SQVTM and CDR2 ANQGSEA. The CDR3 is 13 amino acids. CDR3 DNA: TGCAGCGTGAAAGTACAGGGGAATGGGGAGCAGTACTTC. It specifies CSVKVQGNGEQYF.

This clone was counted only a few times. The chain has TRBV15 and TRBJ1-2, with 7 bases fitting TRBD1. The CDR3 consists of 14 residues. The germline V gene encodes CDR1 LNHNV and CDR2 YYDKDF (reference sequence). With V trimmed by 0 bases and J by 8 bases, 6 bases remained unmatched. Written as DNA, the CDR3 is TGTGCCACCAGCAGAGATATTGGGACAGCCGGCTACACCTTC. Translating gives CATSRDIGTAGYTF.

The chain recombines TRBV5-4 with TRBJ1-6; tentatively, D is TRBD1 (6 bases). Trimming left V 0 bases short and J 0 bases short, with 10 bases between. The CDR3 loop spans 17 amino acids. Germline assignment: CDR1 SGHNT and CDR2 YYREEE (reference sequence). The CDR3 region has the DNA TGTGCCAGCAGCTTGGCCCAGGGGAGCTCCTATAATTCACCCCTCCACTTT. Translation gives CASSLAQGSSYNSPLHF.

The gene calls are TRBV4-3 and TRBJ2-1; maybe TRBD2 (6 bases). The CDR3 runs to 15 residues. Germline V gene data show CDR1 as LGHNA and CDR2 as YSLEER. Trimming took off 0 bases at V and 3 bases at J, with 9 bases between the two ends. CDR3 nucleotide sequence: TGCGCCAGCAGCCAAGAACCTAGCGACTACAATGAGCAGTTCTTC. Amino acids: CASSQEPSDYNEQFF.

This clone was counted a few times. The chain uses TRBV4-2 and TRBJ1-6; D gene uncertain. Germline lookup yields CDR1 LGHNA and CDR2 YNFKEQ. V lost 4 bases, J lost 7 bases, and 14 bases lay in between. The CDR3 covers 15 residues. This CDR3 reads CASSPWRENNSPLHF. Written as DNA, the CDR3 is TGTGCCAGCAGCCCGTGGCGGGAAAACAATTCACCCCTCCACTTT.

The V call is TRBV6-1, the J call TRBJ2-2; tentative D call: TRBD2 (6 bases). The germline V gene has CDR1 MNHNS and CDR2 SASEGT. Trimming stripped 0 bases from V and 6 bases from J, with 14 bases between. The CDR3 totals 16 residues. CDR3 in amino acids: CASSEALAWGAGELFF. In DNA form, the CDR3 reads TGTGCCAGCAGTGAAGCTTTGGCCTGGGGGGCCGGGGAGCTGTTTTTT.

This chain connects TRBV2 to TRBJ2-3; D possibly corresponds to TRBD1 (6 bases). V was clipped by 8 bases and J by 8 bases, with 26 bases between them. This CDR3 is built from 16 residues. CDR1 and CDR2 (germline): SNHLY, FYNNEI. The CDR3 DNA is TGTGCCAGCCCCCTGTCGGGCACAGGGCCCCAGGGTACGCAGTATTTT. Its protein is CASPLSGTGPQGTQYF.

This sequence joins TRBV4-3 and TRBJ2-3; TRBD2 matches at 15 bases. The J segment lost 7 bases and the V segment lost 1 base, leaving 9 bases of the junction unmatched. The CDR3 totals 18 residues. The V gene's germline CDR1 is LGHNA and CDR2 YSLEER. The CDR3 loop reads CASSQARTSGGAGNTQYF. The CDR3 DNA reads as TGCGCCAGCAGCCAAGCACGGACTAGCGGGGGGGCGGGAAATACGCAGTATTTT.

V gene TRBV2 combines with J gene TRBJ2-3; maybe TRBD2 (6 bases). Germline loops: CDR1 SNHLY, CDR2 FYNNEI. This CDR3 is 16 amino acids long. V lost 7 bases, J lost 1 base, and 18 bases lay in between. CDR3 DNA sequence: TGTGCCAGCACCACCCCGGCGGGGTGGGGCACAGATACGCAGTATTTT. It translates to CASTTPAGWGTDTQYF.

CDR3 residues: CASTESGTGGGEQYF. The CDR3 nucleotides read TGTGCCAGCACCGAATCAGGGACAGGGGGCGGCGAGCAGTACTTC. This chain links TRBV6-5 with TRBJ2-7; TRBD1 matches 12 bases. CDR3 length: 15 residues. Per the germline V gene, CDR1 is MNHEY and CDR2 is SVGAGI. Trimming took 7 bases from V and 6 from J; bases not matched to a gene: 10.

This rearrangement joins TRBV5-1 to TRBJ2-3, with TRBD1 as a possible D gene (5 bases). The length of the CDR3 is 16 residues. Looked up from germline, CDR1 is SGHRS and CDR2 is YFSETQ. Trimming took off 4 bases at V and 1 base at J, with 16 bases between the two ends. CDR3 in amino acids: CASSPNPQTGTDTQYF. The CDR3, as DNA: TGCGCCAGCAGCCCAAACCCCCAGACAGGCACAGATACGCAGTATTTT. Full variable domain (outside the CDR3, taken from reference TRBV5-1 and TRBJ2-3): KAGVTQTPRYLIKTRGQQVTLSCSPISGHRSVSWYQQTPGQGLQFLFEYFSETQRNKGNFPGRFSGRQFSNSRSEMNVSTLELGDSALYLCASSPNPQTGTDTQYFGPGTRLTVL.

The J gene is TRBJ2-5, the V gene TRBV11-2, with 12 bases that match TRBD2. The CDR3 length is 15 residues. J gave up 4 bases and V 1 base, and 1 base lay outside the gene matches. Germline assignment: CDR1 SGHAT and CDR2 FQNNGV. The DNA for the CDR3 is TGTGCCAGCAGCTTAGGGGGACTAGCGGGAGAGACCCAGTACTTC. This codes for CASSLGGLAGETQYF. Based on the CDR3 plus reference TRBV11-2 and TRBJ2-5, the full variable domain is EAGVAQSPRYKIIEKRQSVAFWCNPISGHATLYWYQQILGQGPKLLIQFQNNGVVDDSQLPKDRFSAERLKGVDSTLKIQPAKLEDSAVYLCASSLGGLAGETQYFGPGTRLLVL.

The rearrangement uses TRBV3-1 (or the pseudogene TRBV3-2) and TRBJ2-5; 7 bases fit TRBD1. V lost 7 bases to trimming and J lost 5 bases; unmatched junction nucleotides: 4. The CDR3 covers 12 residues. CDR1 LGHDT and CDR2 YNNKEL come from the germline V gene (reference sequence). CDR3 region: CASTPTGETQYF. The DNA for the CDR3 is TGTGCCAGCACTCCGACAGGGGAGACCCAGTACTTC.

The V and J genes are TRBV7-3 and TRBJ1-2; D ambiguous. The germline V gene has CDR1 SGHTA and CDR2 FQGTGA. V dropped 5 bases and J dropped 0 bases, with 7 bases sitting between them. The CDR3 is 13 amino acids. The CDR3 nucleotides are TGTGCCAGCAGCCCCGTTGCTAACTATGGCTACACCTTC. Protein sequence: CASSPVANYGYTF.

This chain uses TRBV10-1 with TRBJ2-7; 11 positions agree with TRBD2. This CDR3 spans 17 amino acids. V lost 5 bases to trimming and J lost 3 bases; unmatched junction nucleotides: 12. CDR1 is WNHNN and CDR2 is SYGVQD in the germline V gene (reference sequence). The CDR3 loop is CASSTISGRDPNYEQYF. Here the CDR3 DNA reads TGCGCCAGCAGTACAATTAGCGGGAGGGACCCCAACTACGAGCAGTACTTC.

The chain joins TRBV7-6 to TRBJ2-7; weak D call: TRBD1 (6 bases). Trimming stripped 5 bases from V and 5 bases from J, with 16 bases between. The CDR3 length is 14 residues. Germline assignment: CDR1 SGHVS and CDR2 FNYEAQ. The CDR3 loop reads CASSQSHRAHEQYF. CDR3 DNA: TGTGCCAGCAGCCAGAGCCACAGGGCGCACGAGCAGTACTTC. Full variable domain (outside the CDR3, taken from reference TRBV7-6 and TRBJ2-7): GAGVSQSPRYKVTKRGQDVALRCDPISGHVSLYWYRQALGQGPEFLTYFNYEAQQDKSGLPNDRFSAERPEGSISTLTIQRTEQRDSAMYRCASSQSHRAHEQYFGPGTRLTVT.

The V and J genes are TRBV28 and TRBJ2-5, with D possibly being TRBD1 (6 bases). This CDR3 region has 15 residues. CDR1 and CDR2 from the germline V gene are MDHEN and SYDVKM. The V gene lost 6 bases and the J gene lost 5 bases, with 19 bases spanning the gap. The chain's CDR3 is CASSRTQGRSETQYF. The CDR3 coding sequence is TGTGCCAGCAGCCGAACACAGGGTCGGTCGGAGACCCAGTACTTC.

This rearrangement joins TRBV7-2 to TRBJ2-3; a possible D gene is TRBD1 (5 bases). Germline V gives CDR1 SGHTA, CDR2 FQGNSA. V was clipped by 4 bases and J by 0 bases, with 14 bases between them. The CDR3 consists of 16 residues. CDR3 loop: CASSSLRTPSTDTQYF. The CDR3 DNA reads as TGTGCCAGCAGCTCCCTACGGACACCTAGCACAGATACGCAGTATTTT.

The J gene is TRBJ2-2, the V gene TRBV5-1; D perhaps matches TRBD1 (7 bases). CDR3 size: 17 residues. Germline loops: CDR1 SGHRS, CDR2 YFSETQ. Trimming pared 5 bases from V and 5 bases from J, leaving 22 bases between. The CDR3 bases are TGCGCCAGCAGAGAGGAGGGCGTCGGGACAGTTACCGGGGAGCTGTTTTTT. Protein sequence: CASREEGVGTVTGELFF.

This clone was detected only once. The V call is TRBV6-5, the J call TRBJ1-1; 7 bases agree with TRBD1. The CDR3 consists of 13 residues. Germline V gene sequence: CDR1 MNHEY, CDR2 SVGAGI. V was pared by 2 bases and J by 11 bases, with 8 bases of the junction left unmatched. CDR3 coding DNA: TGTGCCAGCAGTTACGGGACAGAGGGTTCGGCTTTCTTT. Its translation is CASSYGTEGSAFF.

V usage is TRBV7-8 and J usage is TRBJ2-7, with no clear D. Germline V gene sequence: CDR1 SGHVS, CDR2 FQNEAQ. The CDR3 totals 13 residues. V lost 5 bases and J 3 bases, leaving 11 bases between the germline ends. CDR3 region: CASSLPSSYEQYF. CDR3 in DNA: TGTGCCAGCAGCCTGCCTTCTAGCTACGAGCAGTACTTC.

The V gene is TRBV2, the J gene TRBJ2-1; 9 bases map to TRBD2. J was trimmed by 2 bases and V by 4 bases; bases with no gene match: 3. Germline CDR1 reads SNHLY; CDR2 reads FYNNEI. CDR3 size: 15 residues. The CDR3 spells CASSGGGAAYNEQFF. The DNA for the CDR3 is TGTGCCAGCAGTGGCGGGGGGGCCGCCTACAATGAGCAGTTCTTC.

This clone was recorded once. The chain employs TRBV28 and TRBJ1-1, with D possibly being TRBD1 (5 bases). Germline assignment: CDR1 MDHEN and CDR2 SYDVKM. Trimming cost V 6 bases and J 0 bases, with 8 bases left between them. This CDR3 has 13 residues. CDR3 residues: CASSPGLNTEAFF. CDR3 nucleotides: TGTGCCAGCAGCCCAGGGTTGAACACTGAAGCTTTCTTT. Based on the CDR3 plus reference TRBV28 and TRBJ1-1, the full variable domain is DVKVTQSSRYLVKRTGEKVFLECVQDMDHENMFWYRQDPGLGLRLIYFSYDVKMKEKGDIPEGYSVSREKKERFSLILESASTNQTSMYLCASSPGLNTEAFFGQGTRLTVV.

The genes are TRBV5-4 and TRBJ1-4, with TRBD1 matching over 9 bases. The junction had 12 bases not matched to a gene; V was cut back by 3 bases and J by 12 bases. The CDR3 runs 15 residues. The V gene's germline CDR1 is SGHNT and CDR2 YYREEE (reference sequence). CDR3 sequence reads: CASSSPGDRAAELFF. The CDR3 bases are TGTGCCAGCAGCTCCCCAGGGGACAGGGCCGCAGAACTGTTTTTT.

This clone was detected only a few times. CDR3 sequence reads: CASSSTNRGSSYEQYF. Written as DNA, the CDR3 is TGTGCCAGCAGCTCCACCAACCGGGGGAGCTCCTACGAGCAGTACTTC. The rearrangement joins TRBV7-9 to TRBJ2-7, with D tentatively TRBD2 (6 bases). V lost 4 bases to trimming and J lost 0 bases, with 16 bases between them. This CDR3 has 16 residues. Per germline, CDR1 SEHNR and CDR2 FQNEAQ (reference sequence).

This sequence joins TRBV6-2 or TRBV6-3 and TRBJ2-7; 12 bases are shared with TRBD1. CDR1 and CDR2 (germline): MNHEY, SVGEGT. J gave up 5 bases and V 0 bases, and 8 bases lay outside the gene matches. The CDR3 loop spans 17 amino acids. The DNA of the CDR3 is TGTGCCAGCAGTTACTCGTTAACGGGACAGGGGGCAAACGAGCAGTACTTC. Translated: CASSYSLTGQGANEQYF.